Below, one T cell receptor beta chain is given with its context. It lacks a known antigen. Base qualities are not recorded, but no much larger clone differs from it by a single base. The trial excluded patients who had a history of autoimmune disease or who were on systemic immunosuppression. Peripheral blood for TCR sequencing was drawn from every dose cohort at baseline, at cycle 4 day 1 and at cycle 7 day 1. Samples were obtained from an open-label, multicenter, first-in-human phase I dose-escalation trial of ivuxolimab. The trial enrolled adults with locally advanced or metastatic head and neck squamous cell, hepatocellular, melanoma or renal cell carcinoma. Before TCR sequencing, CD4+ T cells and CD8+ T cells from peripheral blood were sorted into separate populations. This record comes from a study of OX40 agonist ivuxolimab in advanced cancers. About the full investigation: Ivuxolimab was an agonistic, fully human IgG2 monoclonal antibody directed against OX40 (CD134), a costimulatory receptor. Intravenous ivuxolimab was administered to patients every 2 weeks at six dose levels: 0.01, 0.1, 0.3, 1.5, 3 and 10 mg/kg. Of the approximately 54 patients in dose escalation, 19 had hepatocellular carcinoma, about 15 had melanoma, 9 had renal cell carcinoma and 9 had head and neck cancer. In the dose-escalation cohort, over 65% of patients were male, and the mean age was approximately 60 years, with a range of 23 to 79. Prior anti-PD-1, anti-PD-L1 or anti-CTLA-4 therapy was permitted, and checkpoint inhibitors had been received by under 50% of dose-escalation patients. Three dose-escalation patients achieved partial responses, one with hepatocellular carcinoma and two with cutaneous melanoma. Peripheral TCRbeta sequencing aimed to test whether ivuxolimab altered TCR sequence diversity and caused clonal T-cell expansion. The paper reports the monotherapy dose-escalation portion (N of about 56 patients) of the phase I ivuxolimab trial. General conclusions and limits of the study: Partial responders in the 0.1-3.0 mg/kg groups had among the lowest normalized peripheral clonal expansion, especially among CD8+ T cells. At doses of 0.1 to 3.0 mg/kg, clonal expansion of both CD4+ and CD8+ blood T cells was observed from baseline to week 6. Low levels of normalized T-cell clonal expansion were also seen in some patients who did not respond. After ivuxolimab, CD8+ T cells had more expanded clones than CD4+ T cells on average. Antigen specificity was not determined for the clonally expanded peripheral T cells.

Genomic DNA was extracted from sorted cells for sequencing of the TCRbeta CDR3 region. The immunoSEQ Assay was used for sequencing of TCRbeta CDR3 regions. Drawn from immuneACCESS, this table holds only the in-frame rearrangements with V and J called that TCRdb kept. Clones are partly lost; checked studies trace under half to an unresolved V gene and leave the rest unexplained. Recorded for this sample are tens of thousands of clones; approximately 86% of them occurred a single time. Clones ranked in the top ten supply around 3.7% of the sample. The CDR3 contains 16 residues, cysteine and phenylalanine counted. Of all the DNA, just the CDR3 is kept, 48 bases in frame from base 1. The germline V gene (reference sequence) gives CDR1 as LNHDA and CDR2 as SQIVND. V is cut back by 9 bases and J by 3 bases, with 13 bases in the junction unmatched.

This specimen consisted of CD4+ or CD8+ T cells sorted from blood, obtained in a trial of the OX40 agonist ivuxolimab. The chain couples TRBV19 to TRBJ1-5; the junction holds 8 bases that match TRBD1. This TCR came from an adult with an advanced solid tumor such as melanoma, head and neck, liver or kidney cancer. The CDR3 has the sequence CASSGVRQGYNQPQHF. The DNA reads TGTGCCAGCTCTGGGGTCCGACAGGGGTACAATCAGCCCCAGCATTTT.